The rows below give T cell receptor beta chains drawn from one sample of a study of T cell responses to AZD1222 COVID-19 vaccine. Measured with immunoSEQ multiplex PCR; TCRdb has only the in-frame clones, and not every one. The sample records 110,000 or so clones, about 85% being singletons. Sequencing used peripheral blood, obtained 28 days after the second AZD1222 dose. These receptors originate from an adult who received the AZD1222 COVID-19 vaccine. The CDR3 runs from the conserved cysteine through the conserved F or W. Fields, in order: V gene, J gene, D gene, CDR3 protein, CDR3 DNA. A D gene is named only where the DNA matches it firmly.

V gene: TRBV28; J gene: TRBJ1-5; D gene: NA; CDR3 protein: CASSLLRTPAQPQHF; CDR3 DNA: TGTGCCAGCAGTTTATTGCGGACCCCTGCGCAGCCCCAGCATTTT
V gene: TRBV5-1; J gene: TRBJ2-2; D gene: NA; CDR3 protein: CASSYRDGNTGELFF; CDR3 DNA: TGCGCCAGCAGCTACCGGGACGGTAACACCGGGGAGCTGTTTTTT
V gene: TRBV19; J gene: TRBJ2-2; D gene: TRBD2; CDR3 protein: CASKRAGGNTGELFF; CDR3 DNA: TGTGCCAGTAAACGAGCGGGGGGGAACACCGGGGAGCTGTTTTTT
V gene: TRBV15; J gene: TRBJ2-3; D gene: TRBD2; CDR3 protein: CATSRERGKADTQYF; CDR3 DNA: TGTGCCACCAGCAGAGAGCGGGGGAAGGCGGATACGCAGTATTTT
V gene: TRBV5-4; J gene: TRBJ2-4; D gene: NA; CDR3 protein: CASSFGQGRNIQYF; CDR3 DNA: TGTGCCAGCAGCTTTGGCCAGGGAAGAAACATTCAGTACTTC
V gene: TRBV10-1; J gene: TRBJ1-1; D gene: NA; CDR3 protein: CASKLTVNTEAFF; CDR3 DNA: TGCGCCAGCAAGCTGACAGTTAACACTGAAGCTTTCTTT
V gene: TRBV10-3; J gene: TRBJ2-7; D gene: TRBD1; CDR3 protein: CAISESSGQPYEQYF; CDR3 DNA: TGTGCCATCAGTGAGTCTTCGGGACAGCCCTACGAGCAGTACTTC
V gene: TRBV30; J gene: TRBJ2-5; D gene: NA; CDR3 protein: CAWSVSAEAQYF; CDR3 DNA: TGTGCCTGGAGTGTTAGTGCAGAGGCCCAGTACTTC
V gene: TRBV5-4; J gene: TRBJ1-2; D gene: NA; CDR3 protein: CASRRTELNYGYTF; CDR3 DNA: TGTGCCAGCAGGAGGACGGAGCTTAACTATGGCTACACCTTC
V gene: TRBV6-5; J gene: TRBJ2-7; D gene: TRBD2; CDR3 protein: CASQIPGLAGVMYF; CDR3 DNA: TGTGCCAGCCAAATTCCGGGACTAGCGGGGGTTATGTACTTC